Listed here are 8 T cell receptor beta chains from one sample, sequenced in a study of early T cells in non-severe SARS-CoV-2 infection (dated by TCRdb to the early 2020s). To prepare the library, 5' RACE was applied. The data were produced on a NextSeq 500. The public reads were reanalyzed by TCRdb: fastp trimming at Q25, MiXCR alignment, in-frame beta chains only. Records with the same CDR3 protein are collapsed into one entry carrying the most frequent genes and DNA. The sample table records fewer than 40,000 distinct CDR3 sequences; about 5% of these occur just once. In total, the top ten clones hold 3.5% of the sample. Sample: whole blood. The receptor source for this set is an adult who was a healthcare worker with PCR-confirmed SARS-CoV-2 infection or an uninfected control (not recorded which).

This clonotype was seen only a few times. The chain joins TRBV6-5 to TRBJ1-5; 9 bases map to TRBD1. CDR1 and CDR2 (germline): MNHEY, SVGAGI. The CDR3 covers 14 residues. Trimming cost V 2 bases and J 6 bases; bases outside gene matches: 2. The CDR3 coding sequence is TGTGCCAGCAGTTACAGACAGGGGGGTCAGCCCCAGCATTTT. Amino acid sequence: CASSYRQGGQPQHF.

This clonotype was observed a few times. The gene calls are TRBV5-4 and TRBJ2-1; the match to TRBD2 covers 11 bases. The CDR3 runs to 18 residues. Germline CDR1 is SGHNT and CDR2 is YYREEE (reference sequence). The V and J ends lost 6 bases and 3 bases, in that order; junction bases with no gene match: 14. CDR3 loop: CASKLAGGPTRIYNEQFF. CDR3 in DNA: TGTGCCAGCAAATTAGCGGGAGGGCCCACCCGAATCTACAATGAGCAGTTCTTC.

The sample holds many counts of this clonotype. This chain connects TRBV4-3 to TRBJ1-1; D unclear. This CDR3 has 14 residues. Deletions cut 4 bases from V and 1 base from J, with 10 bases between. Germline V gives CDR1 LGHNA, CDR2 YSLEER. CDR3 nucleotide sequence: TGCGCCAGCAGCCGGTTCAATGAGAACACTGAAGCTTTCTTT. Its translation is CASSRFNENTEAFF.

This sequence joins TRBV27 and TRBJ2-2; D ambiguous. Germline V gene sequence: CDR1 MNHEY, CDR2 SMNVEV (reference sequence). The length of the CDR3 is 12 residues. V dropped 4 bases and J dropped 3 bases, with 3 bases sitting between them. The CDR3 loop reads CASSYYTGELFF. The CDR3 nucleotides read TGTGCCAGCAGTTATTACACCGGGGAGCTGTTTTTT.

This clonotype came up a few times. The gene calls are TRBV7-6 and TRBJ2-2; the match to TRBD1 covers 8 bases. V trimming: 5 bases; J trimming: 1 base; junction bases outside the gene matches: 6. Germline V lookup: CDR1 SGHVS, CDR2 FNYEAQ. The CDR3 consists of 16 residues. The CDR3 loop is CASSVQGGRNTGELFF. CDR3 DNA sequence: TGTGCCAGCAGCGTACAGGGGGGCCGGAACACCGGGGAGCTGTTTTTT.

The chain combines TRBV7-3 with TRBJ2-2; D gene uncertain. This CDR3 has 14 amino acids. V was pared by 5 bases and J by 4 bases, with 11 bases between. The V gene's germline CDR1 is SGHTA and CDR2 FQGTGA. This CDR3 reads CASSTTWSTGELFF. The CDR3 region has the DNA TGTGCCAGCAGCACTACATGGAGCACCGGGGAGCTGTTTTTT.

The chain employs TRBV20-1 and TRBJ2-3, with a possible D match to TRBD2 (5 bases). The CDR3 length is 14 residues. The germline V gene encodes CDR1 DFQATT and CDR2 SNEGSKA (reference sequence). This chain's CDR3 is CSLLEVAFADTQYF. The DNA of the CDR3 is TGCAGCCTCTTGGAGGTAGCGTTTGCAGATACGCAGTATTTT.

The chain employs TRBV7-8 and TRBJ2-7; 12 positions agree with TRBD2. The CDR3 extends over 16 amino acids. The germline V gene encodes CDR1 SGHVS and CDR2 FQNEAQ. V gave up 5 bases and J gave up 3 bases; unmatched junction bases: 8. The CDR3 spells CASSPGLAGTVYEQYF. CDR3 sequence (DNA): TGTGCCAGCAGCCCCGGACTAGCGGGAACGGTCTACGAGCAGTACTTC.